This T cell receptor beta chain derives from a study of blood T cell repertoires in COVID-19. Overall study: The United States, Italy and Spain provided the acute and convalescent COVID-19 samples.

The method was immunoSEQ multiplex PCR; TCRdb's version includes in-frame clones alone and lacks a portion of them. The data contain approximately 230,000 clones, around 86% of them seen just once; the ten biggest clones take up roughly a sixth. This sequence was found in a man in his late teens or twenties who had recovered from COVID-19. The sample consisted of PBMCs or T cells enriched from blood (not recorded which).

As DNA, the CDR3 is TGCGCCAGCTGTCCAGGCAGCGGGAGCACAGAGACCCAGTACTTC. Its protein is CASCPGSGSTETQYF. The genes are TRBV5-1 and TRBJ2-5; 8 bases agree with TRBD2. Losses at the gene ends were 7 bases for V and 4 bases for J; bases not matched to a gene: 12. CDR3 length equals 15 residues. Per germline, CDR1 SGHRS and CDR2 YFSETQ. The complete variable domain, with remaining parts taken from reference TRBV5-1 and TRBJ2-5, reads KAGVTQTPRYLIKTRGQQVTLSCSPISGHRSVSWYQQTPGQGLQFLFEYFSETQRNKGNFPGRFSGRQFSNSRSEMNVSTLELGDSALYLCASCPGSGSTETQYFGPGTRLLVL.